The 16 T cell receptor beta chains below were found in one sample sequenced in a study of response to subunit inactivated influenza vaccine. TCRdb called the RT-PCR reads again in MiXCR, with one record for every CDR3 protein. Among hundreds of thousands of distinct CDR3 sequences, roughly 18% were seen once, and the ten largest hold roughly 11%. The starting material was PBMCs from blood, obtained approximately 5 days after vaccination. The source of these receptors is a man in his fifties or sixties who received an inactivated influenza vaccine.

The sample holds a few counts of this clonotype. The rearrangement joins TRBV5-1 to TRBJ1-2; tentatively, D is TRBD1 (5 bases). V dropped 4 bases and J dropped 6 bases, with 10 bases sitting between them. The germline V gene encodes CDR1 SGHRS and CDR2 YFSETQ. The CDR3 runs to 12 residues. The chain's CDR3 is CASSRDGNGYTF. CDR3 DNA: TGCGCCAGCAGCCGGGACGGGAATGGCTACACCTTC.

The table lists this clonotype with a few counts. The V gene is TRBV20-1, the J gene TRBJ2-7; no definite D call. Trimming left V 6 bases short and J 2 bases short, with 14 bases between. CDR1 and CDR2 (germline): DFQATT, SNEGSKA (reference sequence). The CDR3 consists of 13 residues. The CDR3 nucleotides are TGCAGTGCGAAGGGCGGCGCAACCTACGAGCAGTACTTC. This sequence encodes CSAKGGATYEQYF.

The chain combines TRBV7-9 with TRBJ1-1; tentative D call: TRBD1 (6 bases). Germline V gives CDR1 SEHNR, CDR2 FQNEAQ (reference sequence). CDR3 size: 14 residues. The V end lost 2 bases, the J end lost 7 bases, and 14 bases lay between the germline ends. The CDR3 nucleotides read TGTGCCAGCAGCTTAACAACAGGGCTTATTGAAGCTTTCTTT. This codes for CASSLTTGLIEAFF.

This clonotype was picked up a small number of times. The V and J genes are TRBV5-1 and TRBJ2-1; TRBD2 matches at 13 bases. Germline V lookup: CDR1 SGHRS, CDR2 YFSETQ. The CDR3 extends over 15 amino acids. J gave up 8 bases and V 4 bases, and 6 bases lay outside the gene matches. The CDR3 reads CASSTGLAGVDEQFF. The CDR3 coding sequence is TGCGCCAGCAGCACTGGACTAGCGGGAGTGGATGAGCAGTTCTTC. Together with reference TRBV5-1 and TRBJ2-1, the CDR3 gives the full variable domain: KAGVTQTPRYLIKTRGQQVTLSCSPISGHRSVSWYQQTPGQGLQFLFEYFSETQRNKGNFPGRFSGRQFSNSRSEMNVSTLELGDSALYLCASSTGLAGVDEQFFGPGTRLTVL.

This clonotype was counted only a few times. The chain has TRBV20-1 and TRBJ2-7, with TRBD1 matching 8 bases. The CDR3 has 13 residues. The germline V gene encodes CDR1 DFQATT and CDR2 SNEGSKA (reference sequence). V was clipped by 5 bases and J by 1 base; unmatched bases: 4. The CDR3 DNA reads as TGCAGTGCTGGGGACAGGTGGTCCTACGAGCAGTACTTC. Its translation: CSAGDRWSYEQYF.

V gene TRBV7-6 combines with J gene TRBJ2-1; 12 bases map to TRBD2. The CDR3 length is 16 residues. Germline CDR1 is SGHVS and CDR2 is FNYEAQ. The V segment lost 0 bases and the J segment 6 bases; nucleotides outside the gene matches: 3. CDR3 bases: TGTGCCAGCAGCTTAGCCTCGGGACTAGCGGGCAATGAGCAGTTCTTC. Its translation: CASSLASGLAGNEQFF.

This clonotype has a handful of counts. CDR3 amino acids: CASTRDNQPQHF. The CDR3 DNA reads as TGTGCCAGCACTCGGGACAATCAGCCCCAGCATTTT. The chain carries TRBV12-3 or TRBV12-4 and TRBJ1-5; no definite D call. Trimming removed 7 bases from V and 3 bases from J, with 7 bases in between. The CDR3 runs to 12 residues.

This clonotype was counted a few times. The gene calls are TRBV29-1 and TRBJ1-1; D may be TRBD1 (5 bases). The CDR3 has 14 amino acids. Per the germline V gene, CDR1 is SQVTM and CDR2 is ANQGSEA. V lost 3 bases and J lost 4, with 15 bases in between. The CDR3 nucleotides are TGCAGCGTTGAGGGATACCGGGGGGGCACTGAAGCTTTCTTT. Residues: CSVEGYRGGTEAFF. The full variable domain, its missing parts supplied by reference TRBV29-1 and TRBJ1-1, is SAVISQKPSRDICQRGTSLTIQCQVDSQVTMMFWYRQQPGQSLTLIATANQGSEATYESGFVIDKFPISRPNLTFSTLTVSNMSPEDSSIYLCSVEGYRGGTEAFFGQGTRLTVV.

The CDR3 DNA is TGTGCCAGCAGCCCCCGGACTAGCGGGAGTTCTGAGCAGTTCTTC. Protein sequence: CASSPRTSGSSEQFF. V and J are TRBV7-9 and TRBJ2-1; 13 bases align to TRBD2. The CDR3 contains 15 residues. Per the germline V gene, CDR1 is SEHNR and CDR2 is FQNEAQ (reference sequence). The V segment lost 5 bases and the J segment 9 bases; nucleotides outside the gene matches: 7.

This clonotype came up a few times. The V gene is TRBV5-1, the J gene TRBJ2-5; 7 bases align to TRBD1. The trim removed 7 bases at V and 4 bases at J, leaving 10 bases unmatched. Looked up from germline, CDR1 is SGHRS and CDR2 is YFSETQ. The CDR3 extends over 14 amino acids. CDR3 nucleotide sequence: TGCGCCAGCTCCCTCGGGACAGATGTAGAGACCCAGTACTTC. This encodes CASSLGTDVETQYF.

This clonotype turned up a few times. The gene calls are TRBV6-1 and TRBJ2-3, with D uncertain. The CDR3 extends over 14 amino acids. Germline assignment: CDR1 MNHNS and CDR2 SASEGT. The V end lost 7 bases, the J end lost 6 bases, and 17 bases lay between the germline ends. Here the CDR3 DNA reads TGTGCCAGCACCGAAGCCCCCCCTGGGGATACGCAGTATTTT. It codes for CASTEAPPGDTQYF.

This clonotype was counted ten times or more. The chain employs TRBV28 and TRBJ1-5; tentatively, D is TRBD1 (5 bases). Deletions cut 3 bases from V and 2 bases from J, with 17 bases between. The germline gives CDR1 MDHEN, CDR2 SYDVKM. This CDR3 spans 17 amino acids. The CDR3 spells CASSFPPGPRGNQPQHF. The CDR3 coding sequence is TGTGCCAGCAGTTTTCCCCCGGGTCCCAGGGGCAATCAGCCCCAGCATTTT.

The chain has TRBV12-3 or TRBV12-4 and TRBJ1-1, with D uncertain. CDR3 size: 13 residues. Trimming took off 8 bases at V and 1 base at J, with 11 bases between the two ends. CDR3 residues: CASRISRNTEAFF. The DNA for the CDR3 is TGTGCCAGCCGTATCTCGAGGAACACTGAAGCTTTCTTT.

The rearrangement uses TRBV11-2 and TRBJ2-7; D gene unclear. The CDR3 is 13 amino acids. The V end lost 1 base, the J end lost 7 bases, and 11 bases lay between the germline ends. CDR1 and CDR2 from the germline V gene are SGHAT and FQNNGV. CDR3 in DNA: TGTGCCAGCAGCTTAGGTAATGGGGAAGAGCAGTACTTC. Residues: CASSLGNGEEQYF.

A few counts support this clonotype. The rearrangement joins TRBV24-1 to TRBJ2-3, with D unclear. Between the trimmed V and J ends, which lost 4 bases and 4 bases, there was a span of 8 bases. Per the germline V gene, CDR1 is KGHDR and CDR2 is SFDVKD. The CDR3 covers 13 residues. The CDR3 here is CATSDSKADTQYF. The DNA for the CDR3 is TGTGCCACCAGTGACAGCAAGGCAGATACGCAGTATTTT.

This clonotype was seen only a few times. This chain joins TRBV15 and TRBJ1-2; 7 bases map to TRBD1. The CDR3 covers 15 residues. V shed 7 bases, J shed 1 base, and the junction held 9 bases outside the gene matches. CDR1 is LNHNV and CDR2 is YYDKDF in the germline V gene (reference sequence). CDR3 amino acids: CATTKQGSFNYGYTF. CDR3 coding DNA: TGTGCCACCACCAAACAGGGGTCTTTTAACTATGGCTACACCTTC.